This is a list of T cell receptor beta chains from one sample in a study of blood T cell repertoires in COVID-19. The method was immunoSEQ multiplex PCR; TCRdb's version includes in-frame clones alone and lacks a portion of them. The repertoire holds approximately 300,000 clones, with more than 75% as singletons. Sequenced material: peripheral blood. The receptors shown here come from a woman in her fifties or sixties with active or convalescent COVID-19. The conserved cysteine and the conserved F or W are not part of the CDR3 here. The order of the fields is J gene, V gene, CDR3 protein.

TRBJ2-3	TRBV19	ASSIEPLTGTQY
TRBJ1-4	TRBV24-1	ATSDSRQINEKLF
TRBJ2-3	TRBV29-1	SVEGTSGSTSTDTQY
TRBJ1-2	TRBV30	AWKHLQRDSPSYGYT
TRBJ2-1	TRBV7-3	ASSPSGDRYNEQF
TRBJ1-1	TRBV5-1	ASSLEEGATEAF
TRBJ1-2	TRBV19	ASSPGQRVGYT
TRBJ1-2	TRBV7-8	ASSLVGATNYGYT
TRBJ1-6	TRBV27	ASSAGPRSSYNSPLH
TRBJ2-3	TRBV7-9	ASSLGRGSTDTQY
TRBJ2-3	TRBV3-1/TRBV3-2	ASSQEGRGVTDTQY
TRBJ2-2	TRBV7-9	ASSPTGQGSAGELF
TRBJ2-3	TRBV6-2/TRBV6-3	ASSLLGLAGGNTQY
TRBJ2-2	TRBV5-1	ASSLRGQGTTGELF
TRBJ1-1	TRBV29-1	SVARGMNTEAF
TRBJ2-1	TRBV6-5	ASSYPDRGEQF
TRBJ2-3	TRBV7-9	ASSLTSGGRADTQY
TRBJ2-7	TRBV27	ASSPGTQGLNEQY
TRBJ1-5	TRBV2	ASSRENNQPQH
TRBJ2-7	TRBV19	ASSISSPGSEQY
TRBJ2-7	TRBV10-2	ASFAGEAYEQY
TRBJ2-7	TRBV28	ASSWDSTYEQY
TRBJ1-3	TRBV6-7	ASSYANVQGAISGNTIY
TRBJ2-5	TRBV5-1	ASSLEPGTRGETQY
TRBJ2-7	TRBV25-1	ASSGFAGGRTTGQY
TRBJ2-7	TRBV28	ASIGLAGVYEQY
TRBJ1-1	TRBV15	ATSRVTGGTEAF
TRBJ2-7	TRBV23-1	ASSQSPGGWINEQY
TRBJ2-1	TRBV11-3	ASSHGGQSNEQF
TRBJ1-2	TRBV4-3	ASSPMGQGYGYT
TRBJ1-1	TRBV7-6	ASSLVPENTEAF
TRBJ1-1	TRBV30	AWSGQGVWKGEAF
TRBJ1-2	TRBV4-2	ASSQQGQGALGTYGYT
TRBJ2-1	TRBV9	ASSVPKLRRSWNEQF
TRBJ1-1	TRBV6-1	ASSVVPGQGSIQAF
TRBJ1-1	TRBV15	ATSGYKEGLKLNTEAF
TRBJ1-1	TRBV6-5	AYKQGATEAF
TRBJ2-1	TRBV28	ASRVGTGAHNEQF
TRBJ2-5	TRBV9	ASSAEDGRGETQY
TRBJ2-6	TRBV30	AFRDRVYAGANVLT
TRBJ2-5	TRBV7-2	ASSGRADQETQY
TRBJ2-7	TRBV6-6	ASRLGGGVYEQY